The next 11 T cell receptor beta chains were all read from a single sample in a study of cytomegalovirus exposure and HLA in healthy donors. It was with 60 Vbeta and 13 Jbeta primers that the PCR ran. The data were produced by immunoSEQ multiplex PCR, yet TCRdb's version contains in-frame clones alone and is incomplete. The data hold 250,000 to 350,000 clones, with about four fifths observed a single time. Sequencing was done on a sample of PBMCs. These receptors all stem from a girl aged 2 to 9 in good health and CMV-seronegative.

The chain has TRBV9 and TRBJ1-4; 7 bases align to TRBD1. This CDR3 is built from 15 residues. The junction had 7 bases not matched to a gene; V was cut back by 3 bases and J by 5 bases. Germline V lookup: CDR1 SGDLS, CDR2 YYNGEE. DNA for the CDR3: TGTGCCAGCAGCGATCGGACAGGCCTAAATGAAAAACTGTTTTTT. Translating gives CASSDRTGLNEKLFF.

V and J are TRBV4-2 and TRBJ2-1; 8 nucleotides align to TRBD2. CDR1 is LGHNA, CDR2 YNFKEQ, per germline. This CDR3 region has 17 residues. After removal of 0 bases from V and 2 bases from J, the junction contained 6 bases not matched to a gene. The CDR3 region has the DNA TGTGCCAGCAGCCAAGACCCTTTAGCGGGACCCTACAATGAGCAGTTCTTC. Translation gives CASSQDPLAGPYNEQFF.

The rearrangement links TRBV30 to TRBJ1-6; D is unclear. CDR3 length: 14 amino acids. Trimming shortened V by 5 bases and J by 3 bases, and 11 bases separated the two germline ends. Per germline, CDR1 GTSNPN and CDR2 SVGIG (reference sequence). The chain's CDR3 is CAWGGNFYNSPLHF. CDR3 sequence (DNA): TGTGCCTGGGGAGGGAATTTCTATAATTCACCCCTCCACTTT.

The V call is TRBV9, the J call TRBJ2-1; TRBD1 agrees at 10 bases. The CDR3 runs to 19 residues. V gave up 7 bases and J gave up 1 base; unmatched junction bases: 17. CDR1 is SGDLS and CDR2 is YYNGEE in the germline V gene. The CDR3, as DNA: TGTGCCAGCGATCCGCGGGGTGGGCCGGGACAGGGGTCCTACAATGAGCAGTTCTTC. This translates into CASDPRGGPGQGSYNEQFF.

The CDR3 sequence is CSVERLDSYEQYF. For the CDR3, the DNA is TGCAGCGTTGAAAGACTAGACAGCTACGAGCAGTACTTC. The chain carries TRBV29-1 and TRBJ2-7; D is possibly TRBD2 (6 bases). From germline, CDR1 is SQVTM and CDR2 ANQGSEA. This CDR3 comprises 13 residues. V lost 2 bases and J lost 3, with 11 bases in between.

This clone was recorded only once. This chain uses TRBV2 with TRBJ1-2; TRBD1 is a possible D gene (5 bases). Germline V gene data show CDR1 as SNHLY and CDR2 as FYNNEI. V shed 10 bases and J shed 4 bases, with 16 bases lying between them. This CDR3 has 13 residues. The CDR3 region is CATNAGFSYGYTF. Written as DNA, the CDR3 is TGTGCCACCAACGCAGGGTTTAGCTATGGCTACACCTTC.

This clone turned up a few times. The chain links TRBV4-1 to TRBJ2-4; D perhaps matches TRBD2 (6 bases). The germline V and J ends were trimmed by 1 base and 0 bases, with 16 bases remaining between them. CDR3 length: 18 residues. Germline V gives CDR1 MGHRA, CDR2 YSYEKL. Here the CDR3 reads CASSQGRVSGLAKNIQYF. For the CDR3, the DNA is TGCGCCAGCAGCCAAGGAAGGGTGAGCGGGCTAGCCAAAAACATTCAGTACTTC.

This clone was observed a few times. CDR3 amino acids: CASSLVTGDEKLFF. The CDR3 bases are TGTGCCAGCAGCTTAGTGACAGGGGATGAAAAACTGTTTTTT. The rearrangement uses TRBV7-2 and TRBJ1-4; 8 bases fit TRBD1. Per the germline V gene, CDR1 is SGHTA and CDR2 is FQGNSA. The CDR3 has 14 amino acids. The ends lost 1 base at V and 6 bases at J; junction bases unmatched: 1.

V usage is TRBV27 and J usage is TRBJ2-2, with 7 positions matching TRBD1. Trimming cost V 2 bases and J 3 bases; bases outside gene matches: 12. The CDR3 is 18 amino acids. Germline V gives CDR1 MNHEY, CDR2 SMNVEV (reference sequence). The CDR3 sequence: CASSLLKTGSGDTGELFF. CDR3 DNA sequence: TGTGCCAGCAGTTTACTAAAGACAGGGAGTGGGGACACCGGGGAGCTGTTTTTT.

This rearrangement joins TRBV2 to TRBJ2-1; 7 positions match TRBD2. Unmatched junction bases numbered 9, after V lost 7 bases and J lost 3 bases. The CDR3 loop spans 15 amino acids. Germline lookup yields CDR1 SNHLY and CDR2 FYNNEI. The CDR3: CASTPDGGNYNEQFF. Written as DNA, the CDR3 is TGTGCCAGCACCCCAGACGGGGGGAACTACAATGAGCAGTTCTTC. Filled out from reference TRBV2 and TRBJ2-1, the complete variable domain reads EPEVTQTPSHQVTQMGQEVILRCVPISNHLYFYWYRQILGQKVEFLVSFYNNEISEKSEIFDDQFSVERPDGSNFTLKIRSTKLEDSAMYFCASTPDGGNYNEQFFGPGTRLTVL.

The gene calls are TRBV10-3 and TRBJ1-2, with 7 bases that match TRBD1. The germline V gene has CDR1 ENHRY and CDR2 SYGVKD. The CDR3 covers 14 residues. V shed 6 bases, J shed 2 bases, and the junction held 6 bases outside the gene matches. The CDR3 DNA follows: TGTGCCATCAGGCCCGGGACAGCCAACTATGGCTACACCTTC. This sequence encodes CAIRPGTANYGYTF.